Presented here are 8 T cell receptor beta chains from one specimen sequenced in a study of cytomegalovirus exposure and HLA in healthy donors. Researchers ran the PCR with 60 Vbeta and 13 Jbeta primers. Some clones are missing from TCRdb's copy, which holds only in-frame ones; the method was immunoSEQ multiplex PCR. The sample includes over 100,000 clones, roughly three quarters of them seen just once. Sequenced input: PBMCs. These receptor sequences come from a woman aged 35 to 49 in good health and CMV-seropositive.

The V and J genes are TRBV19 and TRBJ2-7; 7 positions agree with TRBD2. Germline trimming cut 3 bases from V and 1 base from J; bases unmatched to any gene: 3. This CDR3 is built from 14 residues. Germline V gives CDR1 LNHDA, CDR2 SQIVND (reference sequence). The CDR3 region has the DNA TGTGCCAGTAGTATTGCGGGGGAGTCCTACGAGCAGTACTTC. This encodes CASSIAGESYEQYF.

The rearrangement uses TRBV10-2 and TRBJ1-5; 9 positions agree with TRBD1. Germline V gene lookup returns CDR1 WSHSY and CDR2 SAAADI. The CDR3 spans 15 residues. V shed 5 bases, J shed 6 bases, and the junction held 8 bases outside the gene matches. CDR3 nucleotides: TGCGCCAGCAGTAAGGGACAGGGTTACTCTCAGCCCCAGCATTTT. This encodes CASSKGQGYSQPQHF.

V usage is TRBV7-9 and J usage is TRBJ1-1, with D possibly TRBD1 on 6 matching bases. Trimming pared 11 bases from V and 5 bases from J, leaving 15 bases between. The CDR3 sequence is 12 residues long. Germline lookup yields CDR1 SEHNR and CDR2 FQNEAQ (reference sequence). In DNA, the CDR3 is TGTGCCGGTTCGGCGGGGGCGACTGAAGCTTTCTTT. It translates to CAGSAGATEAFF.

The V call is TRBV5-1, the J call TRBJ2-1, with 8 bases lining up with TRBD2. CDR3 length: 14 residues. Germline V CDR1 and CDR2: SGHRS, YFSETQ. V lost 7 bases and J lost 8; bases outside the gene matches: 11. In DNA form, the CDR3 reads TGCGCCAGCGGGTCGGGGGGGGCCGGGGATGAGCAGTTCTTC. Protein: CASGSGGAGDEQFF.

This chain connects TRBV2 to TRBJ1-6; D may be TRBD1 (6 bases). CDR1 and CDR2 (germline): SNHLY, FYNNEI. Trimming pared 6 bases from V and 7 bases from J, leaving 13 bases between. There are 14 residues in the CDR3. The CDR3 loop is CASRVDSWNSPLHF. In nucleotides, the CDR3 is TGTGCCAGCAGGGTGGACAGCTGGAATTCACCCCTCCACTTT.

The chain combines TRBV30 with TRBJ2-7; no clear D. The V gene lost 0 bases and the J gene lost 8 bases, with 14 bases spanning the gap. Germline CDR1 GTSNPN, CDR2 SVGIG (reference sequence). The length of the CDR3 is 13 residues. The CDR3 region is CAWSVQIPTKQYF. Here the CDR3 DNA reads TGTGCCTGGAGTGTACAGATACCTACGAAGCAGTACTTC.

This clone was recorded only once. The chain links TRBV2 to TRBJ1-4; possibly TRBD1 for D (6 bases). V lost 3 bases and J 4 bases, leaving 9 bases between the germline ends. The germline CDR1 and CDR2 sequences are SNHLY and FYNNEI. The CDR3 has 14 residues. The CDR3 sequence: CASSDRTVNEKLFF. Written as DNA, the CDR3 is TGTGCCAGCAGTGATAGGACAGTTAATGAAAAACTGTTTTTT.

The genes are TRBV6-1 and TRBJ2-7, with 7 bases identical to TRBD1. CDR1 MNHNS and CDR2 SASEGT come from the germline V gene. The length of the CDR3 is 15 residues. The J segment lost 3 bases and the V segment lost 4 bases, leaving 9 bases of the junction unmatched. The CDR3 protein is CASSVMTGNSYEQYF. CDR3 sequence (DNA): TGTGCCAGCAGTGTAATGACAGGGAATAGCTACGAGCAGTACTTC.